This T cell receptor beta chain derives from a study of blood T cell repertoires in COVID-19. Study as a whole: Italy, Spain and the United States were the sources of the convalescent and acute COVID-19 samples. Nucleic acid was either cDNA or gDNA, and it came from T cells, B-cell-depleted T cells, or PBMCs.

Methods used by the authors: Amplification with reference gene primers provided the estimates of nucleated cell counts. The repertoire was sequenced with immunoSEQ multiplex PCR; TCRdb's copy has only in-frame clones and lacks some. V, J and clone size are taken as reported in that table, and D and trimming were inferred from the DNA itself. The sample shows tens of thousands of clones, over 70% of them seen only once. The CDR3 is 13 amino acids. Looked up from germline, CDR1 is KGHDR and CDR2 is SFDVKD. After removal of 2 bases from V and 14 bases from J, the junction contained 7 bases not matched to a gene.

Sequencing was performed on peripheral blood. The receptor comes from a human donor in a cohort sampled during active COVID-19. The chain uses TRBV24-1 and TRBJ2-1, with 8 bases that match TRBD2. This CDR3 reads CATSDYRSGREFF. In DNA form, the CDR3 reads TGTGCCACCAGTGATTATCGAAGCGGGAGAGAGTTCTTC.